Listed here is a single T cell receptor (beta chain). V shed 8 bases, J shed 4 bases, and the junction held 13 bases outside the gene matches. Per the germline V gene, CDR1 is SEHNR and CDR2 is FQNEAQ (reference sequence). The CDR3 length is 16 residues. This sample is drawn from a study of sequential checkpoint blockade in melanoma. Assay used: immunoSEQ multiplex PCR; TCRdb lists only in-frame clones, some missing. The repertoire holds around 13,000 clones, about three quarters seen once, with roughly 30% in the top ten. Documented treatment: randomized to nivolumab then ipilimumab (arm A) or the reverse (arm B).

The V gene is TRBV7-9, the J gene TRBJ1-4, with 7 bases that match TRBD1. This TCR was sampled from a human donor with melanoma. The starting material was CD8+ T cells sorted from blood (inferred from file names), obtained from a patient given nivolumab and ipilimumab in sequence. Here the CDR3 reads CASRRGGTVHNEKLFF. CDR3 bases: TGTGCCAGCCGCAGAGGGGGGACAGTCCATAATGAAAAACTGTTTTTT.